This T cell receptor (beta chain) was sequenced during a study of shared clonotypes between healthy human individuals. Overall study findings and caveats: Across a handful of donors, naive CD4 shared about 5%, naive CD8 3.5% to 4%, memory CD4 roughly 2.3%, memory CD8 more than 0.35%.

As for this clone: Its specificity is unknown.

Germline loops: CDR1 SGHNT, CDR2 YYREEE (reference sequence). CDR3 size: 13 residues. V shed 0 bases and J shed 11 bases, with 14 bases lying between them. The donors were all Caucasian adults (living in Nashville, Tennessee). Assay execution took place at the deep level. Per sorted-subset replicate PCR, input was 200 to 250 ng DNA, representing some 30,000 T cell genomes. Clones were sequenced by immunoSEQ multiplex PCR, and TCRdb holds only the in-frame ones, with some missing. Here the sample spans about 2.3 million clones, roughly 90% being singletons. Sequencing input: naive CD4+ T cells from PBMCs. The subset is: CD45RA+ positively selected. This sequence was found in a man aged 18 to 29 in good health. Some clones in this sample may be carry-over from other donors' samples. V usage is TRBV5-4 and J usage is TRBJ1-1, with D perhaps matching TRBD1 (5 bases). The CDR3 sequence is CASSLAEAGRAFF. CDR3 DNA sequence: TGTGCCAGCAGCTTGGCCGAGGCAGGGAGGGCTTTCTTT. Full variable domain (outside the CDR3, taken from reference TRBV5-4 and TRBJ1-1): ETGVTQSPTHLIKTRGQQVTLRCSSQSGHNTVSWYQQALGQGPQFIFQYYREEENGRGNFPPRFSGLQFPNYSSELNVNALELDDSALYLCASSLAEAGRAFFGQGTRLTVV.